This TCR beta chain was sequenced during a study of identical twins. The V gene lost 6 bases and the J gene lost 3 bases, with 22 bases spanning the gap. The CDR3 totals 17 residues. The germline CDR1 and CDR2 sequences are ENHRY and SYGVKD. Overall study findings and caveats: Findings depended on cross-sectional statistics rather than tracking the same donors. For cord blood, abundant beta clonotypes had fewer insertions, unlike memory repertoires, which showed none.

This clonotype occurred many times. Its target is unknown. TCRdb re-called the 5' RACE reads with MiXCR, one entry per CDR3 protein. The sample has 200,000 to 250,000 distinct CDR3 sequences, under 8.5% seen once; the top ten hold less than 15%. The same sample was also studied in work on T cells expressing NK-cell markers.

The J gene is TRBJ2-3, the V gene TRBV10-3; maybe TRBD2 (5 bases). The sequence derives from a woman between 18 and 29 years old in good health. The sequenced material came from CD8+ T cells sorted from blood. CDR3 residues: CAISTTEKGVRTDTQYF. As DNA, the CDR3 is TGTGCCATCAGCACTACCGAGAAGGGAGTGAGAACAGATACGCAGTATTTT.